What follows are 30 T cell receptor beta chains derived from one specimen sequenced in a study of regulatory T cells in long-lasting Graves disease. Building the TCR beta libraries relied on iRepertoire HTBI primers, and CDR3 regions underwent Arm-PCR. TCRdb re-analysed the multiplex PCR reads in MiXCR, keeping a single row per CDR3 protein. The table includes more than 300,000 distinct CDR3 sequences, 15% to 20% detected once. Time point described: newly diagnosed GD, antithyroid drugs for less than 3 months. The TCR library was made from RNA extracted from PBMCs. The same sample was also studied in work on T cells in Graves' hyperthyroidism and ophthalmopathy.

The sequencing here drew on peripheral blood mononuclear cells (PBMCs), taken at new diagnosis, from a patient treated with antithyroid drugs. All receptors come from a woman in her late teens or twenties with Graves disease.

This clonotype was detected ten times or more. J is TRBJ1-6 and V is TRBV3-1, with D maybe TRBD1 (6 bases). Germline CDR1 and CDR2: LGHDT and YNNKEL (reference sequence). The V end was cut by 5 bases, the J end by 7 bases, with 12 bases between. The CDR3 contains 14 residues. This CDR3 is CASSTKGGNSPLHF. CDR3 sequence (DNA): TGTGCCAGCAGCACCAAGGGGGGCAATTCACCCCTCCACTTT.

This clonotype was seen at least ten times. This chain links TRBV7-8 with TRBJ2-3; D call uncertain. This CDR3 has 12 residues. Germline CDR1 is SGHVS and CDR2 is FQNEAQ. V was clipped by 3 bases and J by 2 bases, with 3 bases between them. The CDR3 region is CASSFYTDTQYF. The CDR3 coding sequence is TGTGCCAGCAGCTTCTACACAGATACGCAGTATTTT.

This clonotype occurred a few times. The V call is TRBV12-3 or TRBV12-4, the J call TRBJ2-7; no clear D gene. The CDR3 length is 12 residues. The ends were cut back, 7 bases at V and 0 bases at J, with 7 bases in the middle. CDR3 sequence reads: CASMAASYEQYF. CDR3 nucleotide sequence: TGTGCCAGCATGGCAGCCTCCTACGAGCAGTACTTC.

In this sample, this clonotype turned up many times. V and J are TRBV6-1 and TRBJ2-1; D ambiguous. This CDR3 has 13 amino acids. Trimming cost V 6 bases and J 7 bases, with 13 bases left between them. Germline V CDR1 and CDR2: MNHNS, SASEGT. CDR3 amino acids: CASRVGIGNEQFF. In DNA, the CDR3 is TGTGCCAGCAGGGTGGGCATCGGGAATGAGCAGTTCTTC.

This clonotype was seen a few times. A far bigger clonotype differs at one base, so this is likely a read error. This rearrangement joins TRBV11-2 to TRBJ2-5, with 13 bases matching TRBD2. The junction had 23 bases not matched to a gene; V was cut back by 5 bases and J by 11 bases. Germline V gene data show CDR1 as SGHAT and CDR2 as FQNNGV. CDR3 length equals 19 residues. The DNA for the CDR3 is TGTGCCAGCAGCCTGGGACTAGCGGGGTCTACTTCGGCTTACAATGAGCAGTACTTC. Its protein is CASSLGLAGSTSAYNEQYF.

The chain uses TRBV25-1 and TRBJ2-7, with TRBD1 as a possible D gene (6 bases). Germline V gives CDR1 MGHDK, CDR2 SYGVNS. This CDR3 is built from 13 residues. V was pared by 4 bases and J by 3 bases, with 10 bases between. The chain's CDR3 is CASSAGTSYEQYF. Written as DNA, the CDR3 is TGTGCCAGCAGTGCCGGGACAAGCTACGAGCAGTACTTC.

The V call is TRBV9, the J call TRBJ1-2; tentative D call: TRBD1 (5 bases). The CDR3 runs 13 residues. Germline CDR1 SGDLS, CDR2 YYNGEE. The V gene lost 4 bases and the J gene lost 7 bases, with 14 bases spanning the gap. CDR3 DNA sequence: TGTGCCAGCAGCTTACGGCCTGGGGGTGGCTACACCTTC. Its translation: CASSLRPGGGYTF.

This rearrangement joins TRBV30 to TRBJ1-6; D gene ambiguous. The germline V and J ends were trimmed by 5 bases and 0 bases, with 11 bases remaining between them. Germline CDR1 is GTSNPN and CDR2 is SVGIG (reference sequence). The CDR3 runs to 15 residues. Written as DNA, the CDR3 is TGTGCCTGGGGCCCGACGGGCTCCTATAATTCACCCCTCCACTTT. Translating it yields CAWGPTGSYNSPLHF.

This clonotype was seen many times. The chain carries TRBV5-1 and TRBJ2-3; tentatively, D is TRBD2 (5 bases). The CDR3 runs 14 residues. CDR1 SGHRS and CDR2 YFSETQ come from the germline V gene. The germline V and J ends were trimmed by 5 bases and 4 bases, with 14 bases remaining between them. This CDR3 is CASRARELADTQYF. The CDR3 nucleotides are TGCGCCAGCAGGGCCCGGGAATTAGCAGATACGCAGTATTTT.

This clonotype was seen ten or more times. This chain connects TRBV6-1 to TRBJ1-1; 9 bases are shared with TRBD1. The germline V gene encodes CDR1 MNHNS and CDR2 SASEGT. J gave up 5 bases and V 6 bases, and 22 bases lay outside the gene matches. The CDR3 loop spans 19 amino acids. Here the CDR3 DNA reads TGTGCCAGCAGCGCCGAGGGACAGGGCTCGCCTATAAGCTGGACTGAAGCTTTCTTT. It is translated as CASSAEGQGSPISWTEAFF.

This clonotype was observed at least ten times. The chain couples TRBV3-1 to TRBJ1-1; no reliable D call. Deletions cut 0 bases from V and 1 base from J, with 12 bases between. Germline assignment: CDR1 LGHDT and CDR2 YNNKEL (reference sequence). The CDR3 is 16 amino acids. As DNA, the CDR3 is TGTGCCAGCAGCCAAGAATATGAGACACAGAACACTGAAGCTTTCTTT. Amino acids: CASSQEYETQNTEAFF.

This sequence joins TRBV7-9 and TRBJ1-6, with D possibly TRBD1 on 6 matching bases. Trimming removed 4 bases at V and 1 base at J, with 14 bases between. From germline, CDR1 is SEHNR and CDR2 FQNEAQ (reference sequence). This CDR3 contains 17 residues. CDR3 loop: CASSYRGGLSYNSPLHF. CDR3 DNA sequence: TGTGCCAGCAGCTATAGGGGGGGGCTATCCTATAATTCACCCCTCCACTTT. The entire variable domain, with the rest obtained from reference TRBV7-9 and TRBJ1-6, is as follows: DTGVSQNPRHKITKRGQNVTFRCDPISEHNRLYWYRQTLGQGPEFLTYFQNEAQLEKSRLLSDRFSAERPKGSFSTLEIQRTEQGDSAMYLCASSYRGGLSYNSPLHFGNGTRLTVT.

CDR3 in amino acids: CASSQFFGDRETDTQYF. CDR3 DNA sequence: TGCGCCAGCAGCCAGTTTTTTGGCGACAGGGAAACAGATACGCAGTATTTT. The chain joins TRBV4-1 to TRBJ2-3; 7 positions agree with TRBD1. CDR1 and CDR2 (germline): MGHRA, YSYEKL. Germline trimming cut 3 bases from V and 3 bases from J; bases unmatched to any gene: 12. The CDR3 consists of 17 residues.

This clonotype was observed a few times. The CDR3 sequence: CAWSVQGRGYTF. The CDR3 bases are TGTGCCTGGAGTGTACAGGGAAGGGGCTACACCTTC. The V gene is TRBV30, the J gene TRBJ1-2; tentative D call: TRBD1 (6 bases). Trimming stripped 0 bases from V and 8 bases from J, with 10 bases between. This CDR3 contains 12 residues. CDR1 is GTSNPN and CDR2 is SVGIG in the germline V gene (reference sequence).

The sample holds many counts of this clonotype. The V call is TRBV7-3, the J call TRBJ2-1; 11 bases map to TRBD1. The V and J ends lost 2 bases and 9 bases, in that order; junction bases with no gene match: 6. Germline CDR1 is SGHTA and CDR2 is FQGTGA. The CDR3 spans 15 residues. The CDR3 sequence: CASSLGQGAGGEQFF. The CDR3 DNA follows: TGTGCCAGCAGCTTAGGACAGGGGGCAGGAGGTGAGCAGTTCTTC.

The table lists this clonotype with many counts. The chain has TRBV6-1 and TRBJ1-3; a weak D match, TRBD1 (5 bases). Germline lookup yields CDR1 MNHNS and CDR2 SASEGT. Trimming shortened V by 0 bases and J by 4 bases, and 16 bases separated the two germline ends. The CDR3 extends over 17 amino acids. The CDR3 DNA is TGTGCCAGCAGTGAAGCTCCGGGGCCACGAAGGGGAAACACCATATATTTT. Protein sequence: CASSEAPGPRRGNTIYF.

The rearrangement joins TRBV7-9 to TRBJ1-3, with TRBD1 as a possible D gene (5 bases). Germline lookup yields CDR1 SEHNR and CDR2 FQNEAQ (reference sequence). Trimming pared 6 bases from V and 5 bases from J, leaving 11 bases between. This CDR3 is built from 13 residues. The CDR3 sequence is CASSTRQRNTIYF. The CDR3 DNA follows: TGTGCCAGCAGTACTCGACAGAGAAACACCATATATTTT.

Worth noting for this clonotype: A much bigger clone sits one base away, suggesting this may be a read error. The CDR3 region is CASSSLRRDRNYGFTF. DNA for the CDR3: TGTGCCAGCAGCTCCCTGCGACGCGACAGGAACTATGGCTTCACCTTC. V and J are TRBV11-2 and TRBJ1-2; perhaps TRBD1 as D (6 bases). CDR1 SGHAT and CDR2 FQNNGV come from the germline V gene. This CDR3 comprises 16 residues.

This clonotype was counted many times. The V and J genes are TRBV13 and TRBJ1-2; D is unresolved. Germline V lookup: CDR1 PRHDT, CDR2 FYEKMQ (reference sequence). Trimming took 3 bases from V and 4 from J, leaving 9 bases between them. This CDR3 has 13 residues. The CDR3 protein is CASSLLAAYGYTF. The CDR3 DNA reads TGTGCCAGCAGCTTGCTTGCGGCCTATGGCTACACCTTC.

Ten or more counts support this clonotype. The J gene is TRBJ2-4, the V gene TRBV30, with a tentative D call TRBD1 (6 bases). V was clipped by 7 bases and J by 8 bases, with 21 bases between them. Germline lookup yields CDR1 GTSNPN and CDR2 SVGIG (reference sequence). The CDR3 contains 14 residues. CDR3 in DNA: TGTGCCTACCAGACAGGAAGGGTGTCGGACATTCAGTACTTC. It translates to CAYQTGRVSDIQYF.

This clonotype was counted at least ten times. The chain has TRBV12-3 or TRBV12-4 and TRBJ2-5; 10 bases agree with TRBD1. The CDR3 totals 14 residues. V lost 5 bases to trimming and J lost 3 bases; unmatched junction nucleotides: 3. CDR3 sequence: CASSRGTGEETQYF. CDR3 DNA sequence: TGTGCCAGCAGTAGGGGGACAGGGGAAGAGACCCAGTACTTC.

The J gene is TRBJ1-5, the V gene TRBV6-1, with D uncertain. Germline loops: CDR1 MNHNS, CDR2 SASEGT. V lost 8 bases and J 0 bases, leaving 14 bases between the germline ends. The CDR3 has 15 residues. CDR3 region: CASGSDFHSNQPQHF. The CDR3 DNA reads as TGTGCCAGCGGGTCTGATTTCCATAGCAATCAGCCCCAGCATTTT.

This clonotype was seen more than once but under ten times. The genes are TRBV5-5 and TRBJ2-2, with 7 bases fitting TRBD2. The V gene end was trimmed by 0 bases and the J gene end by 5 bases; junction bases not matched to a gene: 10. Germline V gene sequence: CDR1 SGHKS, CDR2 YYEKEE (reference sequence). The CDR3 is made up of 17 amino acids. Here the CDR3 reads CASSLEPAGVVTGELFF. The CDR3 nucleotides read TGTGCCAGCAGCTTGGAACCGGCGGGAGTGGTGACCGGGGAGCTGTTTTTT. The variable domain in full, with the rest retrieved from reference TRBV5-5 and TRBJ2-2, is DAGVTQSPTHLIKTRGQQVTLRCSPISGHKSVSWYQQVLGQGPQFIFQYYEKEERGRGNFPDRFSARQFPNYSSELNVNALLLGDSALYLCASSLEPAGVVTGELFFGEGSRLTVL.

This chain connects TRBV7-3 to TRBJ1-1; D possibly corresponds to TRBD1 (5 bases). The CDR3 length is 13 residues. The V end lost 4 bases, the J end lost 6 bases, and 12 bases lay between the germline ends. The germline CDR1 and CDR2 sequences are SGHTA and FQGTGA. CDR3 nucleotide sequence: TGTGCCAGCAGCTACGGACACGAAGCTGAAGCTTTCTTT. It is translated as CASSYGHEAEAFF.

The chain employs TRBV28 and TRBJ2-2, with D possibly TRBD2 on 5 matching bases. The CDR3 runs 15 residues. Trimming removed 2 bases at V and 1 base at J, with 8 bases between. CDR1 is MDHEN, CDR2 SYDVKM, per germline. This CDR3 reads CASSLLALNTGELFF. The CDR3 DNA sequence: TGTGCCAGCAGTTTACTAGCCCTGAACACCGGGGAGCTGTTTTTT.

This clonotype was found many times. The gene calls are TRBV6-1 and TRBJ2-7; D is ambiguous. Germline CDR1 MNHNS, CDR2 SASEGT. The CDR3 contains 14 residues. V lost 7 bases and J lost 4, with 17 bases in between. The CDR3 nucleotides read TGTGCCAGCACCGACCTGGACGAGTTTTACGAGCAGTACTTC. It is translated as CASTDLDEFYEQYF.

This clonotype appeared many times. This chain connects TRBV18 to TRBJ1-1; the D is unclear. The CDR3 length is 14 residues. V was shortened by 2 bases and J by 4 bases, with 11 bases between the two germline ends. Germline V gives CDR1 KGHSH, CDR2 LQKENI. CDR3 sequence reads: CASSPELEVTEAFF. CDR3 nucleotide sequence: TGTGCCAGCTCACCAGAATTGGAAGTCACTGAAGCTTTCTTT.

The chain is built from TRBV10-3 and TRBJ2-5, with 8 bases lining up with TRBD2. CDR3 length equals 14 residues. From germline, CDR1 is ENHRY and CDR2 SYGVKD. V lost 7 bases to trimming and J lost 1 base; unmatched junction nucleotides: 5. The CDR3 region is CAIKAGGGQETQYF. CDR3 bases: TGTGCCATCAAGGCGGGGGGAGGCCAAGAGACCCAGTACTTC.

This clonotype has ten or more counts. V gene TRBV3-1 combines with J gene TRBJ2-7, with D possibly called TRBD1 or TRBD2 (5 bases each). The CDR3 has 12 amino acids. Per germline, CDR1 LGHDT and CDR2 YNNKEL (reference sequence). Trimming removed 6 bases from V and 3 bases from J, with 9 bases in between. In DNA, the CDR3 is TGTGCCAGCAGTGGGGGAATCTACGAGCAGTACTTC. Translated, it gives CASSGGIYEQYF.

Ten or more counts support this clonotype. At one of its ends the junction is not consistent with the germline gene, which may arise from a read error. The chain employs TRBV5-1 and TRBJ2-1, with TRBD2 identical over 7 bases. CDR3 length: 14 residues. Germline V gene sequence: CDR1 SGHRS, CDR2 YFSETQ. CDR3 sequence reads: CASSQLAFYNEQFF. CDR3 DNA: TGTGCCAGCAGCCAACTAGCGTTTTACAATGAGCAGTTCTTC.